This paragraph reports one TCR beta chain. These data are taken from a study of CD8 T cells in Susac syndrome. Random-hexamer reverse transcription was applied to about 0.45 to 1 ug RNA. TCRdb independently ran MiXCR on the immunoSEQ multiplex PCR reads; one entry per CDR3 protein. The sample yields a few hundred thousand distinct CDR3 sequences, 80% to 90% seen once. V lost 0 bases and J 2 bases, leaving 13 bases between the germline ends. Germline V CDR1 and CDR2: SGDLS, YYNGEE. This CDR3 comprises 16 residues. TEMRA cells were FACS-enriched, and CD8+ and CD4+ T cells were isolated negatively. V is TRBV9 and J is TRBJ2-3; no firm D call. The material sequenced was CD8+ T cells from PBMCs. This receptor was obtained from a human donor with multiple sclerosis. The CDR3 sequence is CASSVEAVQITDTQYF. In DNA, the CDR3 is TGTGCCAGCAGCGTAGAAGCAGTTCAAATCACAGATACGCAGTATTTT.